These T cell receptor beta chains were read from a single sample in a study of breast tumors, draining lymph nodes, adjacent tissues. Each CDR3 protein is one row after TCRdb ran MiXCR on the multiplex PCR reads. Among 180,000 or so distinct CDR3 sequences listed, about 33% were seen once. The sequenced material came from axillary lymph node tissue. The receptor source for this set is a female donor with breast cancer. Some clones in this sample may be carry-over from other donors' samples. Each CDR3 is given with its conserved first and last residue. The D gene is left open where the match is weak. Clone size appears in some rows only: once, few, many, or a class for an expanded clone.

abundance,j_gene,v_gene,d_gene,CDR3aa,CDR3nt
many,TRBJ2-3,TRBV18,NA,CASSPKGLLAGIQYF,TGTGCCAGCTCACCAAAAGGCCTGCTAGCCGGCATCCAGTATTTT
NA,TRBJ1-6,TRBV28,NA,CASGLGLAGESEQYF,TGTGCCAGCGGTCTGGGACTAGCGGGAGAGAGCGAGCAGTACTTT
NA,TRBJ2-3,TRBV4-2,NA,CASSLGGGLLKDTQYF,TGTGCCAGCAGCCTGGGGGGGGGCCTTCTTAAAGATACGCAGTATTTT
many,TRBJ2-2,TRBV7-3,NA,CASSSYTGGELFF,TGTGCCAGCAGCTCTTACACGGGCGGGGAGCTGTTTTTT
NA,TRBJ2-2,TRBV7-3,TRBD2,CASSSPGGRAVGGLFF,TGTGCCAGCAGCTCGCCCGGCGGGAGGGCCGTCGGGGGGCTGTTTTTT
NA,TRBJ1-1,TRBV6-1,NA,CASSDRGRAEAFF,TGTGCCAGCAGTGACAGGGGAAGGGCTGAAGCTTTCTTT
many,TRBJ2-3,TRBV24-1,NA,CATKGTGITDTQYF,TGTGCCACCAAGGGGACTGGAATCACAGATACGCAGTATTTT
NA,TRBJ1-5,TRBV25-1,NA,CASSERGGGQPQHF,TGTGCCAGCAGTGAAAGGGGAGGCGGGCAGCCCCAGCATTTT
many,TRBJ2-5,TRBV7-2,TRBD2,CASSPGGGREETQYF,TGTGCCAGCAGCCCGGGGGGGGGACGGGAAGAGACCCAGTACTTC
NA,TRBJ2-1,TRBV20-1,TRBD2,CSARVAGVYTEQFF,TGCAGTGCCAGAGTAGCGGGGGTCTACACTGAGCAGTTCTTC
NA,TRBJ1-4,TRBV7-8,NA,CASSDGATNEKLFF,TGTGCCAGCAGTGACGGTGCAACTAATGAAAAACTGTTTTTT
NA,TRBJ2-6,TRBV15,TRBD1,CATSGGQISGANVLTF,TGTGCCACCAGCGGGGGACAGATCTCTGGGGCCAACGTCCTGACTTTC
many,TRBJ1-2,TRBV30,TRBD1,CAWIPPLTGSYGYTF,TGTGCCTGGATTCCCCCCTTGACAGGGAGCTATGGCTACACCTTC
many,TRBJ1-5,TRBV15,TRBD1,CATSSYGTGAQPQHF,TGTGCCACCAGCAGCTACGGGACAGGGGCCCAGCCCCAGCATTTT
once,TRBJ2-3,TRBV20-1,NA,CSAAGPADTRYF,TGCAGTGCTGCCGGGCCTGCGGATACGCGGTATTTT